Following are 10 T cell receptor beta chains from one sample sequenced in a study of CD8+ T cells in alopecia areata. RNA was isolated and reverse transcribed to cDNA, the sequencing template. TCRdb keeps only in-frame clones here, not all; method: immunoSEQ multiplex PCR. Of about 97,000 clones detected, roughly 41% appear once; the ten largest clones hold 1% to 1.5%. The sample was CD4+ T cells sorted from blood. These receptors were obtained from a human donor with alopecia areata.

This clone came up a few times. The chain carries TRBV19 and TRBJ2-7; D is unclear. The V and J ends lost 4 bases and 3 bases respectively, with 10 bases between them. This CDR3 has 13 residues. Germline CDR1 and CDR2: LNHDA and SQIVND (reference sequence). In nucleotides, the CDR3 is TGTGCCAGTAGTACGAGTGGGCTCTACGAGCAGTACTTC. It encodes CASSTSGLYEQYF.

This clone was counted a few times. The rearrangement joins TRBV4-1 to TRBJ2-3; 9 bases agree with TRBD2. This CDR3 has 18 amino acids. J lost 4 bases, V lost 3 bases, and 14 bases had no gene match. Per the germline V gene, CDR1 is MGHRA and CDR2 is YSYEKL. The chain's CDR3 is CASSQIIVREGHPDTQYF. CDR3 DNA sequence: TGCGCCAGCAGCCAGATAATTGTGCGGGAGGGCCACCCAGATACGCAGTATTTT.

The V and J genes are TRBV10-3 and TRBJ2-3; 10 nucleotides line up with TRBD2. The CDR3 runs 14 residues. Looked up from germline, CDR1 is ENHRY and CDR2 is SYGVKD. V trimming: 6 bases; J trimming: 3 bases; junction bases outside the gene matches: 3. The CDR3, as DNA: TGTGCCATCAGGCAAGCGGGAGGGACAGATACGCAGTATTTT. Its translation: CAIRQAGGTDTQYF.

This clone was seen only once. The chain links TRBV6-1 to TRBJ2-4; 7 bases fit TRBD1. J gave up 1 base and V 7 bases, and 4 bases lay outside the gene matches. The CDR3 has 14 residues. Germline CDR1 reads MNHNS; CDR2 reads SASEGT. This CDR3 reads CASKEQGAKNIQYF. The DNA for the CDR3 is TGTGCCAGCAAAGAACAGGGGGCCAAAAACATTCAGTACTTC.

The chain couples TRBV9 to TRBJ2-7; 7 bases line up with TRBD1. Per the germline V gene, CDR1 is SGDLS and CDR2 is YYNGEE. Unmatched junction bases numbered 13, after V lost 2 bases and J lost 5 bases. The CDR3 totals 16 residues. CDR3 coding DNA: TGTGCCAGCAGCGTTGAAACAGGGGCCGTCTTCGACGAGCAGTACTTC. It encodes CASSVETGAVFDEQYF.

This clone was seen a few times. The chain combines TRBV30 with TRBJ1-1, with D unresolved. This CDR3 is built from 13 residues. Trimming stripped 4 bases from V and 3 bases from J, with 12 bases between. Germline V lookup: CDR1 GTSNPN, CDR2 SVGIG (reference sequence). CDR3 residues: CAWISLGDTEAFF. As DNA, the CDR3 is TGTGCCTGGATCTCCCTTGGGGACACTGAAGCTTTCTTT.

This clone was seen a few times. The chain recombines TRBV15 with TRBJ2-7, with a tentative D call TRBD1 (6 bases). From germline, CDR1 is LNHNV and CDR2 YYDKDF (reference sequence). The V gene lost 2 bases and the J gene lost 4 bases, with 6 bases spanning the gap. There are 12 residues in the CDR3. CDR3 in amino acids: CATSRQGYEQYF. The CDR3 coding sequence is TGTGCCACCAGCAGACAGGGGTACGAGCAGTACTTC. The full variable domain, with the rest looked up from reference TRBV15 and TRBJ2-7, is DAMVIQNPRYQVTQFGKPVTLSCSQTLNHNVMYWYQQKSSQAPKLLFHYYDKDFNNEADTPDNFQSRRPNTSFCFLDIRSPGLGDTAMYLCATSRQGYEQYFGPGTRLTVT.

This chain joins TRBV19 and TRBJ2-5; a weak D match, TRBD2 (5 bases). CDR1 is LNHDA and CDR2 is SQIVND in the germline V gene (reference sequence). V lost 5 bases to trimming and J lost 5 bases, with 9 bases between them. The CDR3 has 12 amino acids. The CDR3 nucleotides are TGTGCCAGTAGTCGACCGGGGGAGACCCAGTACTTC. Amino acids: CASSRPGETQYF.

This chain joins TRBV30 and TRBJ2-6; a possible D gene is TRBD1 (5 bases). Germline V gene sequence: CDR1 GTSNPN, CDR2 SVGIG (reference sequence). V was pared by 7 bases and J by 0 bases, with 7 bases between. The CDR3 is made up of 13 amino acids. Written as DNA, the CDR3 is TGTGCCTTCGACAGCTCTGGGGCCAACGTCCTGACTTTC. Protein product: CAFDSSGANVLTF.

This clone has just a few counts. The V gene is TRBV12-5, the J gene TRBJ2-2, with unresolved D. Germline V gene sequence: CDR1 LGHNT, CDR2 FRNRAP. V was pared by 0 bases and J by 6 bases, with 11 bases between. The CDR3 sequence is 15 residues long. The CDR3 sequence: CASGLVDRSPGELFF. The CDR3 DNA sequence: TGTGCTAGTGGTTTGGTGGACCGATCCCCCGGGGAGCTGTTTTTT.